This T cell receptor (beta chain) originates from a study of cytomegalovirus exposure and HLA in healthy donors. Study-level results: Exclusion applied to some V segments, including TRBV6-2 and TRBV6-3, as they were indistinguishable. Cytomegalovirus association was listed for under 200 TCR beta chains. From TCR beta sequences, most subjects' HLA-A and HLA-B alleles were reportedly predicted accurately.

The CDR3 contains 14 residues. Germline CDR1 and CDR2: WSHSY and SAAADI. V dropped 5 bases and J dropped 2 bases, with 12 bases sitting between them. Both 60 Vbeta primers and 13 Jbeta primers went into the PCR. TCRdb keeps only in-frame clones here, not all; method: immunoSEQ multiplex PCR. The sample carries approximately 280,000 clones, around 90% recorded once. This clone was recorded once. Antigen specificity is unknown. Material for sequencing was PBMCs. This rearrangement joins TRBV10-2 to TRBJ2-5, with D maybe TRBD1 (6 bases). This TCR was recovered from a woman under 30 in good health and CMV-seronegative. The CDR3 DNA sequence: TGCGCCAGCAGTACAGGGTTTTTACAAGAGACCCAGTACTTC. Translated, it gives CASSTGFLQETQYF.